Detailed here is one T cell receptor (beta chain). Its antigen is not known. This sample is part of a study of CD8 T cells in ankylosing spondylitis. Study-wide findings and caveats: CD8+ cells made up the disease-linked clones, which were relatively rare in peripheral blood. There was reportedly significant enrichment of clones that were disease-linked in matched ankylosing spondylitis synovial fluid. Earlier literature documents some of the motif variants in reactive arthritis synovial fluid and blood. Seemingly distinctive of ankylosing spondylitis blood was a TCR beta motif formed by eight highly homologous variants.

Making use of molecular barcodes, quantitative 5'-RACE generated TCR beta libraries. TCRdb re-analysed the 5' RACE reads in MiXCR, keeping a single row per CDR3 protein. This table has 800,000 to 900,000 distinct CDR3 sequences, 12% appearing once. The CDR3 length is 14 residues. With 3 bases removed from V and 5 bases from J, the gap between germline ends came to 11 bases. CDR1 is MDHEN, CDR2 SYDVKM, per germline. Material for sequencing was blood, either unsorted or a sorted T cell fraction (not recorded which). The rearrangement joins TRBV28 to TRBJ2-1, with a weak D call TRBD2 (5 bases). The TCR was taken from a male donor with ankylosing spondylitis. The CDR3: CASSLWEINNEQFF. CDR3 nucleotide sequence: TGTGCCAGCAGTTTGTGGGAGATAAACAATGAGCAGTTCTTC.